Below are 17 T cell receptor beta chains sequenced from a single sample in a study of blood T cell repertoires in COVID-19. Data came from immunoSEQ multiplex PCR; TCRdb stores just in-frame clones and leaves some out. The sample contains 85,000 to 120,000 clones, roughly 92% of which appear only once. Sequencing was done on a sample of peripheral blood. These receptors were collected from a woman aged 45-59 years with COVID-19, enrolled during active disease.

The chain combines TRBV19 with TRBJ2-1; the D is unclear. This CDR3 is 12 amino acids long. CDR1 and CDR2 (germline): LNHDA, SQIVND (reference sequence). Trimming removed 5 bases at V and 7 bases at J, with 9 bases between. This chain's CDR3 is CASSLSYNEQFF. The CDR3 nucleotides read TGTGCCAGTAGTCTCTCGTATAATGAGCAGTTCTTC.

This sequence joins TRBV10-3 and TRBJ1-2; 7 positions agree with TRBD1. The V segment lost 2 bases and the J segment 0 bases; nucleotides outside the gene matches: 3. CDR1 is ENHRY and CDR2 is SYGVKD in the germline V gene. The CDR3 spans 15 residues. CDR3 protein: CAISEQGGPNYGYTF. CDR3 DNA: TGTGCCATCAGTGAGCAAGGGGGCCCTAACTATGGCTACACCTTC.

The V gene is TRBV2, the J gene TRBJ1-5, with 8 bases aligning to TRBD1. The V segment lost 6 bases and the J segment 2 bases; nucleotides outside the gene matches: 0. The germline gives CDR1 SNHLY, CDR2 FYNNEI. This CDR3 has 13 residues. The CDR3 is CASRGQGNQPQHF. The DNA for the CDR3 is TGTGCCAGCAGGGGACAGGGCAATCAGCCCCAGCATTTT. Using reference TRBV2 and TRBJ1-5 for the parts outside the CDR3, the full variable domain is EPEVTQTPSHQVTQMGQEVILRCVPISNHLYFYWYRQILGQKVEFLVSFYNNEISEKSEIFDDQFSVERPDGSNFTLKIRSTKLEDSAMYFCASRGQGNQPQHFGDGTRLSIL.

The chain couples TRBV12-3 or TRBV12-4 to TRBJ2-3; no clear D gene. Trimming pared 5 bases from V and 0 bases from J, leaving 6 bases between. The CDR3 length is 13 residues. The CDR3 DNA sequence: TGTGCCAGCAGTCTTTATAGCACAGATACGCAGTATTTT. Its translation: CASSLYSTDTQYF.

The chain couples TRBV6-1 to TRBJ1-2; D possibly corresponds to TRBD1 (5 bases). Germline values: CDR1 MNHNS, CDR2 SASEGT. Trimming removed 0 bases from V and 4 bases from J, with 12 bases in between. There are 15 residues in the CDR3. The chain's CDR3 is CASSEAPGGVYGYTF. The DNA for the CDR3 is TGTGCCAGCAGTGAAGCGCCGGGAGGGGTCTATGGCTACACCTTC.

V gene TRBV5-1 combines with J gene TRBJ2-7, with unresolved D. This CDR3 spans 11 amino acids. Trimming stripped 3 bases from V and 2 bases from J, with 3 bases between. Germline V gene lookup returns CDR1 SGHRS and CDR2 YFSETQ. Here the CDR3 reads CASSSPYEQYF. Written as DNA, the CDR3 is TGCGCCAGCAGCTCTCCCTACGAGCAGTACTTC.

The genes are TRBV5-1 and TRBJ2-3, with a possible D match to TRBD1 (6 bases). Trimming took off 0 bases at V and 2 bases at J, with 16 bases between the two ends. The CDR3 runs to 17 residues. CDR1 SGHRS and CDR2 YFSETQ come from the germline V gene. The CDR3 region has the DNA TGCGCCAGCAGCTTGGGGTCCAGGGGTGGTCTCACAGATACGCAGTATTTT. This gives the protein CASSLGSRGGLTDTQYF.

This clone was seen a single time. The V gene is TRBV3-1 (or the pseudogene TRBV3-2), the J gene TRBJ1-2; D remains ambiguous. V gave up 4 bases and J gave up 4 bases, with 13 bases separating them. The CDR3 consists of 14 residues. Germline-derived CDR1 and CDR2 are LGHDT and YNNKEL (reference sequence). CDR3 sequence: CASSLGDFLYGYTF. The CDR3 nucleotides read TGTGCCAGCAGCCTCGGCGACTTCCTCTATGGCTACACCTTC.

CDR3 DNA sequence: TGTGCCAGCAGTTACTACGGCGGATCGGATCAGCCCCAGCATTTT. Protein product: CASSYYGGSDQPQHF. This chain connects TRBV27 to TRBJ1-5; D not certain. The CDR3 spans 15 residues. Trimming cost V 4 bases and J 5 bases, with 15 bases left between them. Germline lookup yields CDR1 MNHEY and CDR2 SMNVEV (reference sequence).

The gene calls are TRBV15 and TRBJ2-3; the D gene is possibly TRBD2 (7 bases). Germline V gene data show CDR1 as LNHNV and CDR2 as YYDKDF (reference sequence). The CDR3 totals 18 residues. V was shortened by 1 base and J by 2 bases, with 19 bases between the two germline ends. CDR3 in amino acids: CATSRGRSGGRNTDTQYF. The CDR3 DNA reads TGTGCCACCAGCAGAGGACGGTCGGGGGGCCGTAACACAGATACGCAGTATTTT. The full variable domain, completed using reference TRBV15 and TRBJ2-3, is DAMVIQNPRYQVTQFGKPVTLSCSQTLNHNVMYWYQQKSSQAPKLLFHYYDKDFNNEADTPDNFQSRRPNTSFCFLDIRSPGLGDTAMYLCATSRGRSGGRNTDTQYFGPGTRLTVL.

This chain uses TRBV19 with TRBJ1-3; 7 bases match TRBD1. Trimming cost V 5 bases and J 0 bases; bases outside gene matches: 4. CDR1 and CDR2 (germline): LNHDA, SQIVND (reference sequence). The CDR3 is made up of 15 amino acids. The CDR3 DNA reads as TGTGCCAGTAGTGTACAGGGGTACTCTGGAAACACCATATATTTT. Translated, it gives CASSVQGYSGNTIYF.

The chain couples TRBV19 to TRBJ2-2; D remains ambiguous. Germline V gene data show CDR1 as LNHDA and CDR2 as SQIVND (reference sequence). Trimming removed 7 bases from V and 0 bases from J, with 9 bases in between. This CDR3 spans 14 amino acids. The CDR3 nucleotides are TGTGCCAGTAAAGAACTTGCGAACACCGGGGAGCTGTTTTTT. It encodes CASKELANTGELFF.

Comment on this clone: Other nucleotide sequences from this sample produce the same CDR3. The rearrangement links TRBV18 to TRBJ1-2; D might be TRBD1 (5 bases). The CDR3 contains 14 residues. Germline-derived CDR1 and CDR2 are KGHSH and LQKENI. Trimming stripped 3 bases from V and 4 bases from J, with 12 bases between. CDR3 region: CASSPPTESYGYTF. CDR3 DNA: TGTGCCAGCTCACCTCCGACAGAATCCTATGGCTACACCTTC.

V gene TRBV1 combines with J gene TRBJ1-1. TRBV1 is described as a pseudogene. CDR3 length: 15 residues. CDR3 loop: CTSSHEDGLNTEAFF. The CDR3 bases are TGCACCAGTTCTCATGAGGATGGCCTGAACACTGAAGCTTTCTTT.

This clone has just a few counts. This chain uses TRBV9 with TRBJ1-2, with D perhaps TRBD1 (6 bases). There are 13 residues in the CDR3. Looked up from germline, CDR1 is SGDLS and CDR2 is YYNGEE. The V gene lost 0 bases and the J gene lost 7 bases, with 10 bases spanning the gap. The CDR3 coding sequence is TGTGCCAGCAGCGTAGGGGGGCGAGGTGGCTACACCTTC. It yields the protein CASSVGGRGGYTF.

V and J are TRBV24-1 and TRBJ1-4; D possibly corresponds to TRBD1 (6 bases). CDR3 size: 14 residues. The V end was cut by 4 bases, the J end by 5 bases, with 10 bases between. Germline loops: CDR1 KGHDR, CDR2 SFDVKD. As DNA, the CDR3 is TGTGCCACCAGTGACAGGGGTAGGAATGAAAAACTGTTTTTT. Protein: CATSDRGRNEKLFF.

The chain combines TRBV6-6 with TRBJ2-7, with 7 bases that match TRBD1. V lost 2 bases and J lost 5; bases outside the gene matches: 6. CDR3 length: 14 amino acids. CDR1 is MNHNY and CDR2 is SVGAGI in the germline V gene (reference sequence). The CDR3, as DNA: TGTGCCAGCAGTTACCAGACAGGGAAGGACGAGCAGTACGTC. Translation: CASSYQTGKDEQYV.